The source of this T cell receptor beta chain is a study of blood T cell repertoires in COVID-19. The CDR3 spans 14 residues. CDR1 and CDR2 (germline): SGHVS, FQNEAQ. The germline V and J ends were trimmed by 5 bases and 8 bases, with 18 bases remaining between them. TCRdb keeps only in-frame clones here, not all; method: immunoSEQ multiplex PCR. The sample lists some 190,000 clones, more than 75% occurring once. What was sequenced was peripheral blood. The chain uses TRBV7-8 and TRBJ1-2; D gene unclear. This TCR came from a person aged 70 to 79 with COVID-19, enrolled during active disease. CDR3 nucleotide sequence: TGTGCCAGCAGCCGAGTCGCCGACAAGGCGGGCTACACCTTC. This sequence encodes CASSRVADKAGYTF.